This T cell receptor (beta chain) was captured in a study of regulatory T cells in long-lasting Graves disease. Looking at the study overall: Duration of antithyroid drug therapy among newly diagnosed Graves' patients was under 3 months. General study points: Under persistent disease, TRBV28, TRBJ1-2 and TRBJ2-5 were used preferentially. Persistent Graves' patients possessed reduced TCR diversity relative to recently diagnosed ones.

The CDR3 contains 16 residues. With 0 bases removed from V and 10 bases from J, the gap between germline ends came to 19 bases. The germline gives CDR1 MNHNY, CDR2 SVGAGI (reference sequence). Time point meaning: newly diagnosed GD, antithyroid drugs for less than 3 months. The TCR library was prepared using RNA isolated from PBMCs. Comments on this clonotype: Its antigen is not identified. One base away lies a much larger clone, so this may be a sequencing read error.

Arm-PCR with iRepertoire HTBI primers amplified the CDR3 regions for these TCR beta libraries. TCRdb re-analysed the multiplex PCR reads in MiXCR, keeping a single row per CDR3 protein. The repertoire has roughly 610,000 distinct CDR3 sequences, roughly a sixth of them found once; the top ten carry 12%. These same records also appear under a second study, on T cells in Graves' hyperthyroidism and ophthalmopathy. That publication notes: The diagnoses drew upon clinical symptoms, serum thyroxine and TRAb, thyroid ultrasound and orbital computed tomography.

This sequence was found in a man aged 18-30 years with Graves disease. The chain employs TRBV6-6 and TRBJ2-1; unclear D gene. Sequenced material: peripheral blood mononuclear cells (PBMCs), taken at new diagnosis, from a patient treated with antithyroid drugs. CDR3 in DNA: TGTGCCAGCAGTTACTCGACGACATACATCTCCTACGAGCAGTTCTTC. Translating gives CASSYSTTYISYEQFF.